These 19 T cell receptor beta chains were sequenced from one sample in a study of blood T cell repertoires in COVID-19. This table comes from immunoSEQ multiplex PCR, and its TCRdb copy is limited to in-frame clones, with some not included. The table lists tens of thousands of clones, approximately 90% of them singletons, with more than 11% in the top ten. What was sequenced was peripheral blood. The receptors derive from a man aged 65-85 years with active or convalescent COVID-19.

V is TRBV20-1 and J is TRBJ2-7, with TRBD2 matching over 9 bases. Germline values: CDR1 DFQATT, CDR2 SNEGSKA (reference sequence). The length of the CDR3 is 11 residues. V shed 8 bases and J 5 bases; nucleotides not matched to a gene: 4. The CDR3 DNA follows: TGCAGTTGCGGGAGGGTGGACGAGCAGTACTTC. This sequence encodes CSCGRVDEQYF.

Only a few counts were recorded for this clone. The CDR3 loop is CASSGAGVTDTQYF. CDR3 DNA sequence: TGTGCCAGCAGCGGTGCGGGGGTGACAGATACGCAGTATTTT. The chain couples TRBV7-3 to TRBJ2-3, with 7 bases fitting TRBD2. Losses at the gene ends were 5 bases for V and 3 bases for J; bases not matched to a gene: 5. The CDR3 consists of 14 residues. Germline assignment: CDR1 SGHTA and CDR2 FQGTGA.

This clone was counted once. This chain joins TRBV5-4 and TRBJ1-3, with D hard to call. The CDR3 extends over 14 amino acids. Germline V gene data show CDR1 as SGHNT and CDR2 as YYREEE (reference sequence). V lost 0 bases and J 2 bases, leaving 6 bases between the germline ends. CDR3 region: CASSLGTAGNTIYF. CDR3 in DNA: TGTGCCAGCAGCTTGGGTACAGCTGGAAACACCATATATTTT.

The chain uses TRBV6-5 and TRBJ2-6; D gene unclear. The ends were cut back, 2 bases at V and 0 bases at J, with 8 bases in the middle. This CDR3 has 16 residues. From germline, CDR1 is MNHEY and CDR2 SVGAGI. The CDR3 reads CASSYRGSSGANVLTF. The CDR3 DNA sequence: TGTGCCAGCAGTTACCGCGGTTCCTCTGGGGCCAACGTCCTGACTTTC.

The chain is built from TRBV14 and TRBJ1-1; TRBD1 aligns across 10 bases. The V gene's germline CDR1 is SGHDN and CDR2 FVKESK. The V and J ends lost 6 bases and 4 bases, in that order; junction bases with no gene match: 11. This CDR3 spans 16 amino acids. The CDR3 protein is CASSKGQGTLFTEAFF. The CDR3 DNA reads TGTGCCAGCAGTAAGGGACAGGGGACCTTATTCACTGAAGCTTTCTTT.

This clone came up once. This sequence joins TRBV7-9 and TRBJ1-3, with TRBD1 matching over 9 bases. Looked up from germline, CDR1 is SEHNR and CDR2 is FQNEAQ (reference sequence). The CDR3 sequence is 15 residues long. The V gene end was trimmed by 5 bases and the J gene end by 2 bases; junction bases not matched to a gene: 4. In nucleotides, the CDR3 is TGTGCCAGCAGCCCAGGGACAGGGCCTGGAAACACCATATATTTT. Its protein product is CASSPGTGPGNTIYF. Full variable domain (rest looked up from reference TRBV7-9 and TRBJ1-3): DTGVSQNPRHKITKRGQNVTFRCDPISEHNRLYWYRQTLGQGPEFLTYFQNEAQLEKSRLLSDRFSAERPKGSFSTLEIQRTEQGDSAMYLCASSPGTGPGNTIYFGEGSWLTVV.

This clone was seen a single time. The rearrangement uses TRBV7-9 and TRBJ2-1, with 8 bases matching TRBD2. V dropped 5 bases and J dropped 7; count of bases not matched to a gene: 4. The germline CDR1 and CDR2 sequences are SEHNR and FQNEAQ (reference sequence). The CDR3 runs 13 residues. CDR3 in amino acids: CASSIGTSNEQFF. The CDR3 nucleotides are TGTGCCAGCAGCATCGGGACTAGTAATGAGCAGTTCTTC.

This clone was observed a handful of times. The V gene is TRBV7-9, the J gene TRBJ2-1; 7 positions agree with TRBD2. With 6 bases clipped from V and 4 bases from J, the junction kept 21 bases outside the gene matches. The CDR3 is 19 residues long. The germline gives CDR1 SEHNR, CDR2 FQNEAQ (reference sequence). The CDR3: CASRPRTPGRERTYNEQFF. CDR3 DNA sequence: TGTGCCAGCAGACCGCGGACCCCCGGGCGGGAGCGGACATACAATGAGCAGTTCTTC.

J is TRBJ2-7 and V is TRBV11-2, with D unresolved. CDR3 length: 15 residues. CDR1 and CDR2 (germline): SGHAT, FQNNGV. Trimming left V 0 bases short and J 1 base short, with 10 bases between. CDR3 loop: CASSLEFYRSYEQYF. The CDR3 DNA is TGTGCCAGCAGCTTAGAATTCTATCGATCCTACGAGCAGTACTTC.

The V call is TRBV25-1, the J call TRBJ1-2, with 8 bases identical to TRBD1. The CDR3 length is 15 residues. Trimming at V came to 2 bases and at J to 8 bases, leaving 10 bases not matched to a gene. Germline V gene sequence: CDR1 MGHDK, CDR2 SYGVNS. The CDR3 sequence: CASSEGGATGVGYTF. The CDR3 region has the DNA TGTGCCAGCAGTGAAGGAGGGGCGACAGGGGTCGGCTACACCTTC.

The CDR3 DNA is TGTGCCAGCAGTTTGGACAGGGGGCAAACTTTCTTT. It codes for CASSLDRGQTFF. This sequence joins TRBV28 and TRBJ1-1; 11 nucleotides align to TRBD1. From germline, CDR1 is MDHEN and CDR2 SYDVKM. The CDR3 extends over 12 amino acids. V trimming: 3 bases; J trimming: 12 bases; junction bases outside the gene matches: 3.

This clone was seen more than once but under ten times. V usage is TRBV10-3 and J usage is TRBJ2-2; TRBD1 aligns across 9 bases. CDR1 is ENHRY, CDR2 SYGVKD, per germline. CDR3 size: 16 residues. V was pared by 6 bases and J by 6 bases, with 11 bases of the junction left unmatched. The chain's CDR3 is CAISRTGVDAAGELFF. CDR3 nucleotide sequence: TGTGCCATCAGCCGGACAGGGGTTGACGCCGCCGGGGAGCTGTTTTTT.

This clone has only one observation. The chain has TRBV2 and TRBJ2-5; no reliable D call. The CDR3 is 14 residues long. Germline assignment: CDR1 SNHLY and CDR2 FYNNEI. Deletions cut 2 bases from V and 5 bases from J, with 12 bases between. CDR3 sequence (DNA): TGTGCCAGCAGTGAAACAGACCCCCGGGAGACCCAGTACTTC. This encodes CASSETDPRETQYF.

In DNA, the CDR3 is TGTGCCACCAGGACTAGCGGGAGGTACAATGAGCAGTTCTTC. As protein: CATRTSGRYNEQFF. V is TRBV5-6 and J is TRBJ2-1; 14 nucleotides match TRBD2. There are 14 residues in the CDR3. Germline CDR1 is SGHDT and CDR2 is YYEEEE. V lost 9 bases to trimming and J lost 4 bases; unmatched junction nucleotides: 3.

The chain links TRBV19 to TRBJ2-3; a weak D match, TRBD2 (6 bases). V shed 7 bases and J shed 6 bases, with 14 bases lying between them. Germline V CDR1 and CDR2: LNHDA, SQIVND (reference sequence). This CDR3 has 13 residues. The CDR3 here is CASTAGAWDTQYF. The CDR3 nucleotides are TGTGCCAGTACAGCGGGCGCATGGGATACGCAGTATTTT.

The V gene is TRBV28, the J gene TRBJ1-1; tentative D call: TRBD1 (6 bases). The V end was cut by 3 bases, the J end by 10 bases, with 18 bases between. The CDR3 extends over 14 amino acids. In germline, CDR1 is MDHEN, CDR2 SYDVKM. CDR3 loop: CASSLTGTEKGAFF. The DNA for the CDR3 is TGTGCCAGCAGTTTGACAGGAACGGAGAAAGGAGCTTTCTTT.

This rearrangement joins TRBV6-5 to TRBJ2-7, with 9 bases aligning to TRBD1. With 4 bases clipped from V and 6 bases from J, the junction kept 10 bases outside the gene matches. The CDR3 has 15 amino acids. CDR1 MNHEY and CDR2 SVGAGI come from the germline V gene. In DNA, the CDR3 is TGTGCCAGCAGTTCGCCCGGGACAGGGAAAGGCGAGCAGTACTTC. Its translation is CASSSPGTGKGEQYF.

The V gene is TRBV7-2, the J gene TRBJ1-2; D not resolved. Germline CDR1 SGHTA, CDR2 FQGNSA. The germline V and J ends were trimmed by 0 bases and 1 base, with 6 bases remaining between them. There are 14 residues in the CDR3. The CDR3 DNA reads as TGTGCCAGCAGCTTAGCCCCCAATAACTATGGCTACACCTTC. Translating gives CASSLAPNNYGYTF.

This chain joins TRBV3-1 (or the pseudogene TRBV3-2) and TRBJ2-2; possibly TRBD2 for D (6 bases). Germline V gene data show CDR1 as LGHDT and CDR2 as YNNKEL (reference sequence). Trimming cost V 5 bases and J 4 bases, with 20 bases left between them. The CDR3 is made up of 17 amino acids. CDR3 in DNA: TGTGCCAGCAGCAACGTGGGGGGAGTTAGGGGCACCGGGGAGCTGTTTTTT. This codes for CASSNVGGVRGTGELFF.